This T cell receptor beta chain appears in the sequencing data of a study of CD8 T cells in ankylosing spondylitis. General study points: Previous work reported some of these motif variants in the synovial fluid and blood of reactive arthritis. In ankylosing spondylitis blood, a motif of roughly eight highly homologous TCR beta variants appeared characteristic.

Preparation of TCR beta libraries was done by quantitative 5'-RACE with molecular barcodes. TCRdb reprocessed the 5' RACE reads via MiXCR and lists one record per CDR3 protein. Here the sample spans 100,000 to 150,000 distinct CDR3 sequences, around 9% being singletons. This clonotype was recorded many times. Its specificity is unknown. V was shortened by 5 bases and J by 4 bases, with 15 bases between the two germline ends. CDR3 length: 15 residues. Material: blood, either unsorted or a sorted T cell fraction (not recorded which). This sequence originates from a male donor with ankylosing spondylitis or in good health (not recorded which). This sequence joins TRBV12-3 or TRBV12-4 and TRBJ2-1; D uncertain. The CDR3 nucleotides are TGTGCCAGCAGTCCGTCAGTCGCGCAGTACAATGAGCAGTTCTTC. Protein sequence: CASSPSVAQYNEQFF.